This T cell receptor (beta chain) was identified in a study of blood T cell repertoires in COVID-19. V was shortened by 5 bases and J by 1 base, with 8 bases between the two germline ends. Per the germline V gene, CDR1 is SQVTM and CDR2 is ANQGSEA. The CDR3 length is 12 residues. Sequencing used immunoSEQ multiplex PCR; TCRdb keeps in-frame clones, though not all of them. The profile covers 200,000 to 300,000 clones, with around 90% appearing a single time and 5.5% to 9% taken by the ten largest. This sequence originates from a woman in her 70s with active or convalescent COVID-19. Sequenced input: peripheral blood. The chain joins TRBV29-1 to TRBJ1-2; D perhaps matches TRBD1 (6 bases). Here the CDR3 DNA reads TGCAGCGTTCAGGACAGTAACTATGGCTACACCTTC. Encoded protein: CSVQDSNYGYTF. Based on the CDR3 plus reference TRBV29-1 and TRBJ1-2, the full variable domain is SAVISQKPSRDICQRGTSLTIQCQVDSQVTMMFWYRQQPGQSLTLIATANQGSEATYESGFVIDKFPISRPNLTFSTLTVSNMSPEDSSIYLCSVQDSNYGYTFGSGTRLTVV.